Listed below are T cell receptor beta chains from one sample, sequenced in a study of blood T cell repertoires in COVID-19. Libraries were prepared by immunoSEQ multiplex PCR; TCRdb keeps only in-frame clonotypes and omits some of them. The table shows some 120,000 clones, with around 90% occurring only once. Sequencing was performed on peripheral blood. These receptors came from a human donor in a cohort sampled during active COVID-19. CDR3s include the opening cysteine and the closing phenylalanine or tryptophan. A D gene is named only where the DNA matches it firmly. Expanded clones are given a class, and other clones once, few, many or no size at all.

clone size | J gene | V gene | D gene | CDR3 protein | CDR3 DNA
NA | TRBJ1-5 | TRBV12-3/TRBV12-4 | NA | CASSPHWAPQHF | TGTGCCAGCAGTCCCCACTGGGCGCCCCAGCATTTT
NA | TRBJ1-2 | TRBV2 | NA | CASRSTYQGNYGYTF | TGTGCCAGCCGTAGTACTTATCAGGGGAACTATGGCTACACCTTC
NA | TRBJ2-1 | TRBV29-1 | TRBD2 | CSVLGGAFNEQFF | TGCAGCGTCCTCGGGGGGGCTTTCAATGAGCAGTTCTTC
NA | TRBJ1-5 | TRBV24-1 | NA | CATSGSGNRQPQHF | TGTGCCACCAGTGGCTCAGGGAACCGGCAGCCCCAGCATTTT
NA | TRBJ1-5 | TRBV6-5 | TRBD1 | CASSSGQINQPQHF | TGTGCCAGCAGTTCGGGACAGATCAATCAGCCCCAGCATTTT
NA | TRBJ1-2 | TRBV12-3/TRBV12-4 | TRBD1 | CASSSGQGLGYTF | TGTGCCAGCAGTTCGGGACAGGGGTTAGGCTACACCTTC
few | TRBJ1-5 | TRBV7-9 | TRBD1 | CASSLFGDRNQPQHF | TGTGCCAGCAGCTTATTCGGGGACAGAAATCAGCCCCAGCATTTT
NA | TRBJ2-6 | TRBV11-2 | NA | CASSLEPLGANVLTF | TGTGCCAGCAGCTTAGAACCACTCGGGGCCAACGTCCTGACTTTC
once | TRBJ2-7 | TRBV5-6 | NA | CASSPRGAAQYF | TGTGCCAGCAGCCCCCGGGGAGCGGCGCAGTACTTC
NA | TRBJ1-1 | TRBV7-8 | TRBD1 | CASSPREGASTEAFF | TGTGCCAGCAGCCCCCGGGAGGGGGCCAGCACTGAAGCTTTCTTT
NA | TRBJ1-4 | TRBV5-1 | NA | CASSPLRGTSTNEKLFF | TGCGCCAGCAGCCCACTGCGGGGAACTTCAACTAATGAAAAACTGTTTTTT
NA | TRBJ2-3 | TRBV9 | NA | CASSVRGGDIDTQYF | TGTGCCAGCAGCGTTAGGGGGGGCGATATAGATACGCAGTATTTT
NA | TRBJ2-1 | TRBV7-9 | NA | CASSNLEDEQFF | TGTGCCAGCAGTAACCTCGAGGATGAGCAGTTCTTC
NA | TRBJ1-3 | TRBV19 | NA | CASRTTGSGNTIYF | TGTGCCAGTAGGACAACAGGCTCTGGAAACACCATATATTTT
NA | TRBJ1-2 | TRBV13 | TRBD1 | CASSPGQGSSRRDTF | TGTGCCAGCAGCCCGGGACAGGGGTCCTCACGGAGGGACACCTTC
NA | TRBJ2-7 | TRBV20-1 | TRBD2 | CSASASGNEQYF | TGCAGTGCTAGTGCTAGCGGGAACGAGCAGTACTTC
NA | TRBJ1-2 | TRBV10-3 | NA | CAISDRVGIDGYTF | TGTGCCATCAGTGACAGGGTCGGTATCGATGGCTACACCTTC
NA | TRBJ2-1 | TRBV28 | TRBD2 | CASSFRGRARNEQFF | TGTGCCAGCAGTTTTAGAGGGAGGGCCAGGAATGAGCAGTTCTTC
NA | TRBJ1-5 | TRBV6-5 | NA | CASIMGDRHNQPQHF | TGTGCCAGCATAATGGGTGACAGACACAATCAGCCCCAGCATTTT
once | TRBJ2-1 | TRBV10-3 | TRBD1 | CAIKGQGEDEQFF | TGTGCCATCAAAGGACAGGGGGAGGATGAGCAGTTCTTC
NA | TRBJ2-3 | TRBV2 | NA | CASSGGRETDTQYF | TGTGCCAGCAGTGGAGGCAGGGAAACAGATACGCAGTATTTT
NA | TRBJ2-7 | TRBV4-1 | TRBD2 | CASSFTSGEYYEQYF | TGCGCCAGCAGCTTCACTAGCGGGGAATACTACGAGCAGTACTTC
once | TRBJ2-1 | TRBV4-1 | NA | CASSFRQVDFVNEQFF | TGCGCCAGCAGCTTCCGACAGGTAGATTTTGTAAATGAGCAGTTCTTC
NA | TRBJ1-6 | TRBV5-1 | TRBD1 | CASSLRTGANSPLHF | TGCGCCAGCAGCCTTCGGACAGGCGCTAATTCACCCCTCCACTTT
NA | TRBJ2-7 | TRBV7-6 | TRBD2 | CASSSTTSGRGAYEQYF | TGTGCCAGCAGCTCGACGACTAGCGGGAGGGGAGCCTACGAGCAGTACTTC
NA | TRBJ1-2 | TRBV19 | NA | CASNSNYGYTF | TGTGCCAGTAACTCTAACTATGGCTACACCTTC
NA | TRBJ2-7 | TRBV3-1/TRBV3-2 | TRBD1 | CASSPTRAGTASYEQYF | TGTGCCAGCAGCCCAACCAGAGCCGGGACAGCCTCCTACGAGCAGTACTTC
NA | TRBJ2-7 | TRBV3-1/TRBV3-2 | TRBD2 | CASSPRTSGPMSYEQYF | TGTGCCAGCAGCCCGCGGACTAGCGGGCCAATGTCCTACGAGCAGTACTTC
few | TRBJ1-2 | TRBV3-1/TRBV3-2 | TRBD1 | CASSQTPGTGGRKDGYTF | TGTGCCAGCAGCCAAACCCCCGGGACAGGGGGCAGGAAGGATGGCTACACCTTC
NA | TRBJ2-7 | TRBV9 | NA | CASSPSSVPYEQYF | TGTGCCAGCAGTCCCTCTAGCGTTCCCTACGAGCAGTACTTC
NA | TRBJ2-3 | TRBV11-3 | TRBD1 | CASSQGVFGTDTQYF | TGTGCCAGCAGCCAGGGGGTGTTTGGCACAGATACGCAGTATTTT
NA | TRBJ1-2 | TRBV4-1 | NA | CASSQAQTVRYGYTF | TGCGCCAGCAGCCAAGCTCAGACAGTTCGCTATGGCTACACCTTC
NA | TRBJ1-5 | TRBV2 | TRBD1 | CASSRQGEQPQHF | TGTGCCAGCAGCAGACAGGGAGAACAGCCCCAGCATTTT
NA | TRBJ2-7 | TRBV2 | NA | CASSPSSTNLYEQYF | TGTGCCAGCAGTCCCTCCTCGACAAACCTCTACGAGCAGTACTTC
once | TRBJ2-3 | TRBV11-3 | NA | CASSSSPGSTDTQYF | TGTGCCAGCAGCTCTTCCCCGGGAAGCACAGATACGCAGTATTTT
NA | TRBJ2-3 | TRBV5-1 | TRBD2 | CASSYRLAGGGKTDTQYF | TGCGCCAGCAGCTACCGACTAGCGGGAGGAGGAAAAACAGATACGCAGTATTTT
NA | TRBJ1-3 | TRBV5-1 | NA | CASSLGDMKRNTIYF | TGCGCCAGCAGCTTGGGGGACATGAAAAGAAACACCATATATTTT
NA | TRBJ2-4 | TRBV19 | NA | CASSEHGRAGGIQYF | TGTGCCAGTAGTGAACATGGACGAGCGGGTGGAATTCAGTACTTC
once | TRBJ1-5 | TRBV6-5 | NA | CASRAGFGNQPQHF | TGTGCCAGCAGAGCAGGGTTTGGCAATCAGCCCCAGCATTTT
NA | TRBJ1-5 | TRBV7-4 | TRBD1 | CASSYTTRTGANNQPQHF | TGTGCCAGCAGCTACACCACTAGGACAGGGGCCAACAATCAGCCCCAGCATTTT
few | TRBJ2-2 | TRBV7-6 | TRBD2 | CASSPSGGALAGELFF | TGTGCCAGCAGCCCCTCGGGAGGGGCGTTGGCCGGGGAGCTGTTTTTT
NA | TRBJ2-1 | TRBV7-9 | TRBD2 | CASSLAGGRYNEQFF | TGTGCCAGCAGCCTAGCGGGAGGGCGCTACAATGAGCAGTTCTTC
NA | TRBJ2-5 | TRBV2 | NA | CASSPGGGTQYF | TGTGCCAGCAGCCCGGGTGGCGGGACCCAGTACTTC
NA | TRBJ2-2 | TRBV2 | TRBD2 | CASNPMGGYTGELFF | TGTGCCAGCAACCCAATGGGGGGGTACACCGGGGAGCTGTTTTTT
NA | TRBJ1-6 | TRBV27 | TRBD1 | CASSFGRTGGSLDSPLHF | TGTGCCAGCAGTTTCGGAAGGACAGGGGGAAGTTTGGACTCACCCCTCCACTTT